These 25 T cell receptor beta chains share one sample of origin, sequenced in a study of cytotoxic CD8 clonotypes in ibrutinib-treated CLL. Assay used: immunoSEQ multiplex PCR; TCRdb lists only in-frame clones, some missing. This table holds roughly 250,000 clones, around 70% found once. Sequencing used PBMCs, obtained after 24 months of ibrutinib treatment. These receptors all stem from a human donor with chronic lymphocytic leukemia.

This clone was counted a few times. The chain employs TRBV28 and TRBJ1-2; the match to TRBD1 covers 7 bases. CDR1 MDHEN and CDR2 SYDVKM come from the germline V gene. The length of the CDR3 is 15 residues. The junction had 11 bases not matched to a gene; V was cut back by 4 bases and J by 6 bases. CDR3 region: CASSSYPGTANGYTF. CDR3 sequence (DNA): TGTGCCAGCAGTTCTTACCCTGGGACAGCAAATGGCTACACCTTC.

The genes are TRBV6-6 and TRBJ2-7; 9 nucleotides line up with TRBD2. Germline assignment: CDR1 MNHNY and CDR2 SVGAGI (reference sequence). Trimming took 9 bases from V and 4 from J; bases not matched to a gene: 7. The CDR3 runs 13 residues. The CDR3 loop is CASRLAATYEQYF. As DNA, the CDR3 is TGTGCCAGTCGACTAGCGGCCACTTACGAGCAGTACTTC.

This rearrangement joins TRBV10-1 to TRBJ2-1, with 7 bases that match TRBD1. This CDR3 has 14 residues. The V gene's germline CDR1 is WNHNN and CDR2 SYGVQD (reference sequence). The trim removed 7 bases at V and 5 bases at J, leaving 8 bases unmatched. CDR3 residues: CASTRRQGHNEQFF. CDR3 bases: TGCGCCAGCACGCGAAGACAGGGCCACAATGAGCAGTTCTTC.

The chain combines TRBV7-2 with TRBJ2-3, with D possibly TRBD1 on 5 matching bases. Germline assignment: CDR1 SGHTA and CDR2 FQGNSA. V was clipped by 3 bases and J by 4 bases, with 14 bases between them. The CDR3 length is 15 residues. The CDR3 loop is CASSFWGSLSDTQYF. In nucleotides, the CDR3 is TGTGCCAGCAGCTTCTGGGGCTCTTTGTCAGATACGCAGTATTTT. The full variable domain, completed using reference TRBV7-2 and TRBJ2-3, is GAGVSQSPSNKVTEKGKDVELRCDPISGHTALYWYRQSLGQGLEFLIYFQGNSAPDKSGLPSDRFSAERTGGSVSTLTIQRTQQEDSAVYLCASSFWGSLSDTQYFGPGTRLTVL.

The rearrangement links TRBV7-3 to TRBJ2-7, with 7 bases that match TRBD1. V lost 3 bases to trimming and J lost 2 bases; unmatched junction nucleotides: 7. The CDR3 is 15 amino acids. The germline V gene has CDR1 SGHTA and CDR2 FQGTGA. The CDR3 loop is CASSFTGDTAYEQYF. The DNA for the CDR3 is TGTGCCAGCAGCTTCACAGGGGATACGGCCTACGAGCAGTACTTC.

The table lists this clone with a few counts. The chain uses TRBV9 and TRBJ1-2; D is perhaps TRBD1 (6 bases). Trimming took off 0 bases at V and 3 bases at J, with 12 bases between the two ends. This CDR3 is built from 15 residues. CDR1 is SGDLS and CDR2 is YYNGEE in the germline V gene. The CDR3, as DNA: TGTGCCAGCAGCGTAGGCCCAGGGGTTGACTATGGCTACACCTTC. Translated: CASSVGPGVDYGYTF.

The rearrangement uses TRBV9 and TRBJ2-1; 11 bases are shared with TRBD2. The V segment lost 0 bases and the J segment 8 bases; nucleotides outside the gene matches: 7. In germline, CDR1 is SGDLS, CDR2 YYNGEE. The CDR3 runs to 16 residues. The DNA of the CDR3 is TGTGCCAGCAGCGTAGGTACTAGCGGGAGTCTCGATGAGCAGTTCTTC. Translating gives CASSVGTSGSLDEQFF.

The gene calls are TRBV15 and TRBJ2-5; TRBD1 matches 10 bases. The V gene's germline CDR1 is LNHNV and CDR2 YYDKDF (reference sequence). V was clipped by 8 bases and J by 3 bases; unmatched bases: 6. This CDR3 comprises 14 residues. CDR3 loop: CATSGQGNKETQYF. In DNA form, the CDR3 reads TGTGCCACCTCGGGACAGGGGAATAAAGAGACCCAGTACTTC.

The chain joins TRBV7-9 to TRBJ2-3; TRBD2 might be the D (5 bases). V shed 4 bases and J shed 0 bases, with 20 bases lying between them. The germline V gene encodes CDR1 SEHNR and CDR2 FQNEAQ (reference sequence). The CDR3 is 18 residues long. The CDR3 reads CASSSPRVSGSSTDTQYF. DNA for the CDR3: TGTGCCAGCAGCTCCCCCCGGGTGAGCGGCTCTAGCACAGATACGCAGTATTTT.

V is TRBV6-5 and J is TRBJ2-1; D unresolved. From germline, CDR1 is MNHEY and CDR2 SVGAGI. The CDR3 is 14 residues long. Between the trimmed V and J ends, which lost 3 bases and 4 bases, there was a span of 10 bases. CDR3 nucleotides: TGTGCCAGCAGTTATAGGACCGGATACAATGAGCAGTTCTTC. As protein: CASSYRTGYNEQFF.

This clone was counted at least ten times. This sequence joins TRBV29-1 and TRBJ1-2; D is ambiguous. Deletions cut 2 bases from V and 0 bases from J, with 10 bases between. Germline-derived CDR1 and CDR2 are SQVTM and ANQGSEA. This CDR3 contains 14 residues. In DNA, the CDR3 is TGCAGCGTTGAAAAGGGTTTCCCTAACTATGGCTACACCTTC. It codes for CSVEKGFPNYGYTF.

V gene TRBV6-6 combines with J gene TRBJ2-1; D ambiguous. Germline CDR1 MNHNY, CDR2 SVGAGI (reference sequence). This CDR3 is 11 amino acids long. V was cut by 7 bases and J by 7 bases, with 8 bases left in between. CDR3 coding DNA: TGTGCCAGCACTACAATGAATGAGCAGTTCTTC. This translates into CASTTMNEQFF.

The chain uses TRBV19 and TRBJ1-2, with 7 bases lining up with TRBD1. CDR3 length equals 14 residues. V lost 8 bases and J lost 4; bases outside the gene matches: 10. Germline CDR1 is LNHDA and CDR2 is SQIVND (reference sequence). CDR3 in DNA: TGTGCCAGTTTCCTACCAGGGGGTAGCTATGGCTACACCTTC. Its protein product is CASFLPGGSYGYTF.

This clone was recorded once. The chain recombines TRBV9 with TRBJ1-2, with D perhaps TRBD1 (5 bases). Germline-derived CDR1 and CDR2 are SGDLS and YYNGEE. The CDR3 is made up of 18 amino acids. V gave up 0 bases and J gave up 5 bases, with 23 bases separating them. CDR3 protein: CASSVVTTPTGVPYGYTF. In DNA form, the CDR3 reads TGTGCCAGCAGCGTAGTTACGACTCCCACGGGGGTTCCTTATGGCTACACCTTC.

The table lists this clone with a count of one. The chain joins TRBV25-1 to TRBJ1-5, with D maybe TRBD1 (5 bases). Trimming took 5 bases from V and 5 from J, leaving 10 bases between them. CDR1 is MGHDK and CDR2 is SYGVNS in the germline V gene. This CDR3 is built from 13 residues. The CDR3 loop is CASSRLGDQPQHF. The CDR3 nucleotides read TGTGCCAGCAGTAGGTTGGGGGATCAGCCCCAGCATTTT.

The V gene is TRBV9, the J gene TRBJ1-4; D unresolved. V lost 0 bases, J lost 12 bases, and 9 bases lay in between. This CDR3 has 12 residues. Per germline, CDR1 SGDLS and CDR2 YYNGEE. CDR3 sequence: CASSVAVGELFF. Here the CDR3 DNA reads TGTGCCAGCAGCGTAGCTGTAGGCGAACTGTTTTTT.

The chain is built from TRBV1 and TRBJ2-1. TRBV1 is given as a pseudogene. The CDR3 runs 13 residues. CDR3 sequence reads: CTSSQEDCDEQFF. Written as DNA, the CDR3 is TGCACCAGCAGCCAAGAGGATTGCGATGAGCAGTTCTTC.

This clone was seen just once. This sequence joins TRBV2 and TRBJ1-5; D ambiguous. The CDR3 spans 15 residues. Germline V gene sequence: CDR1 SNHLY, CDR2 FYNNEI. Deletions cut 5 bases from V and 4 bases from J, with 15 bases between. The CDR3 loop is CASSYGPTINQPQHF. In DNA, the CDR3 is TGTGCCAGCAGTTATGGACCGACGATAAATCAGCCCCAGCATTTT.

The chain joins TRBV9 to TRBJ1-2; D gene ambiguous. V shed 3 bases and J shed 0 bases, with 6 bases lying between them. The CDR3 covers 13 residues. Germline V CDR1 and CDR2: SGDLS, YYNGEE. The CDR3 nucleotides read TGTGCCAGCAGCGGACGTACTAACTATGGCTACACCTTC. It yields the protein CASSGRTNYGYTF. The full variable domain, its missing parts supplied by reference TRBV9 and TRBJ1-2, is DSGVTQTPKHLITATGQRVTLRCSPRSGDLSVYWYQQSLDQGLQFLIQYYNGEERAKGNILERFSAQQFPDLHSELNLSSLELGDSALYFCASSGRTNYGYTFGSGTRLTVV.

This chain joins TRBV6-5 and TRBJ2-7; 9 nucleotides align to TRBD1. With 5 bases clipped from V and 4 bases from J, the junction kept 9 bases outside the gene matches. The CDR3 consists of 15 residues. Germline V CDR1 and CDR2: MNHEY, SVGAGI. The CDR3 DNA is TGTGCCAGCAGTCTTATCGGGACAGGGATGTACGAGCAGTACTTC. Amino acid sequence: CASSLIGTGMYEQYF.

The chain joins TRBV5-8 to TRBJ2-7, with no clear D. Germline CDR1 SGHTS, CDR2 YDEGEE. V was pared by 0 bases and J by 3 bases, with 7 bases between. This CDR3 has 13 residues. The CDR3 sequence is CASSLVLGYEQYF. CDR3 bases: TGTGCCAGCAGCTTGGTGTTGGGCTACGAGCAGTACTTC. Variable domain in full (rest from reference TRBV5-8 and TRBJ2-7): EAGVTQSPTHLIKTRGQQATLRCSPISGHTSVYWYQQALGLGLQFLLWYDEGEERNRGNFPPRFSGRQFPNYSSELNVNALELEDSALYLCASSLVLGYEQYFGPGTRLTVT.

This chain joins TRBV10-3 and TRBJ2-7, with 9 bases matching TRBD1. This CDR3 spans 14 amino acids. The germline gives CDR1 ENHRY, CDR2 SYGVKD. With 7 bases clipped from V and 2 bases from J, the junction kept 6 bases outside the gene matches. The CDR3 nucleotides are TGTGCCATCACCCGGACAGGGGCCACCTACGAGCAGTACTTC. This gives the protein CAITRTGATYEQYF.

In DNA form, the CDR3 reads TGTGCCAGCAGTTTTTCCGCCACGGGAGACACTGAAGCTTTCTTT. Protein sequence: CASSFSATGDTEAFF. J is TRBJ1-1 and V is TRBV27, with D unclear. This CDR3 has 15 residues. The V end lost 3 bases, the J end lost 3 bases, and 14 bases lay between the germline ends. In germline, CDR1 is MNHEY, CDR2 SMNVEV (reference sequence).

The rearrangement joins TRBV7-2 to TRBJ1-5, with D unclear. V was pared by 5 bases and J by 3 bases, with 11 bases between. Per germline, CDR1 SGHTA and CDR2 FQGNSA. This CDR3 contains 14 residues. The CDR3 DNA sequence: TGTGCCAGCAGCCCTGGAGGATTCAATCAGCCCCAGCATTTT. It yields the protein CASSPGGFNQPQHF.

This clone was detected only a few times. The genes are TRBV18 and TRBJ1-5, with a possible D match to TRBD1 (5 bases). V lost 2 bases and J 3 bases, leaving 11 bases between the germline ends. This CDR3 comprises 15 residues. Germline V gene data show CDR1 as KGHSH and CDR2 as LQKENI. The CDR3 loop reads CASSPVTELNQPQHF. As DNA, the CDR3 is TGTGCCAGCTCACCAGTGACAGAGCTCAATCAGCCCCAGCATTTT.